Shown below are 9 T cell receptor beta chains from a single sample sequenced in a study of blood T cell repertoires in COVID-19. Data came from immunoSEQ multiplex PCR; TCRdb stores just in-frame clones and leaves some out. The profile shows some 220,000 clones, around 80% of them singletons. Sequencing used peripheral blood. The receptors come from a middle-aged man with active or convalescent COVID-19.

The rearrangement links TRBV4-1 to TRBJ2-1; 7 bases match TRBD2. Germline CDR1 is MGHRA and CDR2 is YSYEKL. V was clipped by 6 bases and J by 0 bases; unmatched bases: 8. This CDR3 is 16 amino acids long. CDR3 DNA sequence: TGCGCCAGCAGAAGAGTAGCGGGTAGCTCCTACAATGAGCAGTTCTTC. It is translated as CASRRVAGSSYNEQFF.

The chain joins TRBV5-1 to TRBJ2-3; D might be TRBD2 (6 bases). Trimming took 6 bases from V and 5 from J, leaving 19 bases between them. CDR1 is SGHRS, CDR2 YFSETQ, per germline. The CDR3 loop spans 15 amino acids. CDR3: CASTEGISTKDTQYF. The CDR3 region has the DNA TGCGCCAGCACGGAGGGGATATCAACAAAAGATACGCAGTATTTT.

The chain is built from TRBV2 and TRBJ1-5; D ambiguous. CDR3 size: 12 residues. V was shortened by 6 bases and J by 6 bases, with 9 bases between the two germline ends. The germline CDR1 and CDR2 sequences are SNHLY and FYNNEI. The CDR3 nucleotides are TGTGCCAGCAGGAGGGAATCTCAGCCCCAGCATTTT. This codes for CASRRESQPQHF.

V is TRBV6-2 or TRBV6-3 and J is TRBJ2-2; D may be TRBD2 (5 bases). This CDR3 has 13 residues. The germline V gene has CDR1 MNHEY and CDR2 SVGEGT. Trimming stripped 2 bases from V and 5 bases from J, with 6 bases between. The CDR3 DNA follows: TGTGCCAGCAGTTACACGGGGACCGGGGAGCTGTTTTTT. Translated: CASSYTGTGELFF.

This clone was found once. This sequence joins TRBV28 and TRBJ2-5; D gene uncertain. In germline, CDR1 is MDHEN, CDR2 SYDVKM. Trimming left V 3 bases short and J 1 base short, with 9 bases between. The CDR3 contains 14 residues. The CDR3 spells CASSFGQLQETQYF. In nucleotides, the CDR3 is TGTGCCAGCAGTTTTGGGCAGCTCCAAGAGACCCAGTACTTC.

The chain joins TRBV2 to TRBJ2-1; possible D gene TRBD2, 6 bases. In germline, CDR1 is SNHLY, CDR2 FYNNEI. Trimming pared 4 bases from V and 4 bases from J, leaving 11 bases between. The CDR3 has 14 amino acids. DNA for the CDR3: TGTGCCAGCAGTGGGACTAAAGCTTACAATGAGCAGTTCTTC. This translates into CASSGTKAYNEQFF.

The rearrangement uses TRBV6-6 and TRBJ2-5; no clear D. V was trimmed by 2 bases and J by 5 bases, leaving 3 bases between them. Germline lookup yields CDR1 MNHNY and CDR2 SVGAGI (reference sequence). The CDR3 is 11 residues long. DNA of the CDR3: TGTGCCAGCAGTTACGGCGAGACCCAGTACTTC. This gives the protein CASSYGETQYF.

This sequence joins TRBV10-1 and TRBJ2-1; 15 bases fit TRBD2. This CDR3 is 15 amino acids long. Trimming removed 6 bases from V and 8 bases from J; junction bases left unmatched: 5. CDR1 is WNHNN and CDR2 is SYGVQD in the germline V gene (reference sequence). CDR3 residues: CASSLGLAGGHEQFF. CDR3 nucleotides: TGCGCCAGCAGCCTAGGACTAGCGGGGGGGCATGAGCAGTTCTTC.

The chain has TRBV30 and TRBJ1-5; D is possibly TRBD1 (5 bases). Germline V lookup: CDR1 GTSNPN, CDR2 SVGIG (reference sequence). V gave up 1 base and J gave up 1 base, with 8 bases separating them. This CDR3 is 14 amino acids long. The CDR3 reads CAWSGQKSNQPQHF. In DNA form, the CDR3 reads TGTGCCTGGAGTGGACAGAAGAGCAATCAGCCCCAGCATTTT.